This passage covers 6 T cell receptor beta chains from one sample sequenced in a study of OX40 agonist ivuxolimab in advanced cancers. The assay was immunoSEQ multiplex PCR, and TCRdb's table has in-frame clones only and misses some. The sample shows 44,000 or so clones, 70% to 80% of them seen only once. Sequencing was performed on CD4+ or CD8+ T cells sorted from blood, taken in a trial of the OX40 agonist ivuxolimab. These receptors were obtained from an adult with an advanced solid tumor such as melanoma, head and neck, liver or kidney cancer.

DNA for the CDR3: TGTGCCAGTGGCAGGTCAGATACGCAGTATTTT. It translates to CASGRSDTQYF. The chain links TRBV28 to TRBJ2-3; D is uncertain. Germline V lookup: CDR1 MDHEN, CDR2 SYDVKM. The V end lost 9 bases, the J end lost 4 bases, and 8 bases lay between the germline ends. There are 11 residues in the CDR3.

The V gene is TRBV25-1, the J gene TRBJ1-2; unclear D gene. The CDR3 is 12 amino acids. Trimming took off 3 bases at V and 6 bases at J, with 8 bases between the two ends. Germline CDR1 and CDR2: MGHDK and SYGVNS. This chain's CDR3 is CASSEGIDGYTF. CDR3 bases: TGTGCCAGCAGTGAGGGGATCGATGGCTACACCTTC.

The rearrangement links TRBV11-2 to TRBJ1-1; D gene ambiguous. V lost 5 bases, J lost 0 bases, and 10 bases lay in between. Germline assignment: CDR1 SGHAT and CDR2 FQNNGV. This CDR3 comprises 14 residues. Here the CDR3 DNA reads TGTGCCAGCAGCCCCCCAGCCTTGAACACTGAAGCTTTCTTT. Protein sequence: CASSPPALNTEAFF.

V usage is TRBV5-1 and J usage is TRBJ2-2, with a weak D call TRBD2 (5 bases). Per the germline V gene, CDR1 is SGHRS and CDR2 is YFSETQ. The CDR3 contains 14 residues. Trimming left V 4 bases short and J 5 bases short, with 12 bases between. This chain's CDR3 is CASSPLGGTGELFF. CDR3 in DNA: TGCGCCAGCAGCCCTCTAGGCGGGACCGGGGAGCTGTTTTTT.

A single count supports this clone. The chain combines TRBV7-2 with TRBJ2-5, with TRBD1 matching over 7 bases. The CDR3 has 16 amino acids. V shed 0 bases, J shed 5 bases, and the junction held 9 bases outside the gene matches. Germline V gene lookup returns CDR1 SGHTA and CDR2 FQGNSA. DNA of the CDR3: TGTGCCAGCAGCTTAGCAGGGGGCGGGTCGATGGAGACCCAGTACTTC. Translated: CASSLAGGGSMETQYF.

The chain employs TRBV5-1 and TRBJ1-2, with TRBD1 matching 7 bases. The CDR3 runs to 14 residues. The germline CDR1 and CDR2 sequences are SGHRS and YFSETQ. Trimming took 0 bases from V and 8 from J; bases not matched to a gene: 7. The CDR3: CASSLGTGPGGYTF. The CDR3 bases are TGCGCCAGCAGCTTGGGGACAGGTCCTGGAGGCTACACCTTC.